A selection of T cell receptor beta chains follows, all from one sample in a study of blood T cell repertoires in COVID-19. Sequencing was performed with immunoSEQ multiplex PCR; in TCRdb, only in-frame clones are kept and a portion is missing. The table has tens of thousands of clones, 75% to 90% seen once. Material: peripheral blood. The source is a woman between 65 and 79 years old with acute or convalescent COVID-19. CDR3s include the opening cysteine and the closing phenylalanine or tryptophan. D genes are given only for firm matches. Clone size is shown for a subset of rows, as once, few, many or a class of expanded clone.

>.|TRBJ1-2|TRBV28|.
TGTGCCAGCAAACAGGGCGACTATGGCTACACCTTC
CASKQGDYGYTF
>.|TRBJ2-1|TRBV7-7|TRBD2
TGTGCTAGCAGCTTAGGGCTAGCGGGCCGCAATGAGCAGTTCTTC
CASSLGLAGRNEQFF
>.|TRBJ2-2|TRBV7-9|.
TGTGCCAGCAGCCCCCTCGGGGTCGGGACCGGGGAGCTGTTTTTT
CASSPLGVGTGELFF
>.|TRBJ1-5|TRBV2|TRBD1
TGTGCCAGCAGGGAAGACAGGGGGAGCAATCAGCCCCAGCATTTT
CASREDRGSNQPQHF
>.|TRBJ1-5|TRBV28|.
TGTGCCAGCAGTCCTCCGTTTTTTAAGGACAGCATTGGGGGCAATCAGCCCCAGCATTTT
CASSPPFFKDSIGGNQPQHF
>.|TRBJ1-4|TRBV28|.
TGTGCCAGCAGTTCCAATAATGAAAAACTGTTTTTT
CASSSNNEKLFF
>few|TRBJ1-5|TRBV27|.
TGTGCCAGCAGTTTAGGTTTTTCTCAGGGCGGCCAGCCCCAGCATTTT
CASSLGFSQGGQPQHF
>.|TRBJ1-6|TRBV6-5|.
TGTGCCAGCAGTTACATAAATTCACCCCTCCACTTT
CASSYINSPLHF
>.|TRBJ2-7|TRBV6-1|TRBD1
TGTGCCAGCAGTGACCCGCCGGGACAGGGATACGAGCAGTACTTC
CASSDPPGQGYEQYF
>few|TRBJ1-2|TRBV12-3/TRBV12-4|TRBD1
TGTGCCAGCAGCCTCACAGGGGAGAGGAGCTACACCTTC
CASSLTGERSYTF
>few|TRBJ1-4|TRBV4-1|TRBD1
TGCGCCAGCAGCCAAGAACCAGGGGGCATCGGAAAACTGTTTTTT
CASSQEPGGIGKLFF
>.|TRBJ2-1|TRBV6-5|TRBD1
TGTGCCAGCAGTTACGAGCAGGGGGCCTACAATGAGCAGTTCTTC
CASSYEQGAYNEQFF
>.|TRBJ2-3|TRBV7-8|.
TGTGCCAGCAGATTAAAGGGAGTTAACACAGATACGCAGTATTTT
CASRLKGVNTDTQYF
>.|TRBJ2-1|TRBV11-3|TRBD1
TGTGCCAGCAGCAGAACCGGGACAGCCCCGAAAAATGAGCAGTTCTTC
CASSRTGTAPKNEQFF
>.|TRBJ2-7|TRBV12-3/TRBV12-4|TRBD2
TGTGCCAGCAGTCACCGACTAGCCCCGGAGCAGTACTTC
CASSHRLAPEQYF
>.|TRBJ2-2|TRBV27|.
TGTGCCTCCCGACCGGGAGAATCTAGGGAGCTGTTTTTT
CASRPGESRELFF
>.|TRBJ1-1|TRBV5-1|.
TGCGCCAGCAGCACACAGGGTTCTATCTCCGCTGAAGCTTTCTTT
CASSTQGSISAEAFF
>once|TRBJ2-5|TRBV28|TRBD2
TGTGCCAGCAGGCCTCGCGGACTAGCGGAGGAAGAGACCCAGTACTTC
CASRPRGLAEEETQYF
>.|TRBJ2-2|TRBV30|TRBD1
TGTGCCTGGAGTCTAGGACAGGGGAACACCGGGGAGCTGTTTTTT
CAWSLGQGNTGELFF
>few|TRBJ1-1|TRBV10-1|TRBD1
TGCGCCAGCAGTGTGACAGGGCTGAATACTGAAGCTTTCTTT
CASSVTGLNTEAFF
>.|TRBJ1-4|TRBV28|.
TGTGCCAGCAGTTTTGGGTCGGGAGCAACTAATGAAAAACTGTTTTTT
CASSFGSGATNEKLFF
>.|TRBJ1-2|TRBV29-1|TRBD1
TGCAGCGTGGAGCGGGACAGGGGGTTCGATGGCTACACCTTC
CSVERDRGFDGYTF
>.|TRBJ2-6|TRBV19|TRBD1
TGTGCCAGTAGGACAGGGCTCTACTCTGGGGCCAACGTCCTGACTTTC
CASRTGLYSGANVLTF
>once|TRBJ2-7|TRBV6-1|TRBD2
TGTGCCAGCAGTGACCCGGGACTAGCGGGGCGCGAGCAGTACTTC
CASSDPGLAGREQYF
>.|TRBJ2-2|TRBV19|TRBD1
TGTGCCAGTAGTAAGGGACAGACGAACACCGGGGAGCTGTTTTTT
CASSKGQTNTGELFF
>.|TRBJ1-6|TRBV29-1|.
TGCAGCGTTAGGACGGACTACAATTCACCCCTCCACTTT
CSVRTDYNSPLHF
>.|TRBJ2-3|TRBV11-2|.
TGTGCCAGCAGCTTAGTTCAGGGGTTGAGCACAGATACGCAGTATTTT
CASSLVQGLSTDTQYF
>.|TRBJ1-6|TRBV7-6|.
TGTGCCAGCAGCTTAGTCGCCCTGGACAGTTTCTATAATTCACCCCTCCACTTT
CASSLVALDSFYNSPLHF
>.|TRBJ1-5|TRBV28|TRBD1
TGTGCCAGCAGTCCACCAAGACAGGGGGTATCGGCTAATCAGCCCCAGCATTTT
CASSPPRQGVSANQPQHF
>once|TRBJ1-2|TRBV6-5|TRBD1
TGTGCCAGCAGGGGGACAGCCCTTTCCTATGGCTACACCTTC
CASRGTALSYGYTF
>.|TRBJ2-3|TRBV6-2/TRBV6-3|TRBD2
TGTGCCAGCAGCTCCACTGGACTAGCGGGATACACAGATACGCAGTATTTT
CASSSTGLAGYTDTQYF
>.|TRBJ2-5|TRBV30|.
TGTGCCTGGAGCGTACATGGCCAGTACCAAGAGACCCAGTACTTC
CAWSVHGQYQETQYF
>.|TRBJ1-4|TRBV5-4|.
TGTGCCAGCAGCTTGTTGGACGGGGCAACTAATGAAAAACTGTTTTTT
CASSLLDGATNEKLFF
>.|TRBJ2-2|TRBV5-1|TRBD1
TGCGCCAGCAGTCATGGACAGGGGGCGAACACCGGGGAGCTGTTTTTT
CASSHGQGANTGELFF
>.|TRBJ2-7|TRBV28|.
TGTGCCAGCACCCAATCCGGGAGATGGGACGAGCAGTACTTC
CASTQSGRWDEQYF
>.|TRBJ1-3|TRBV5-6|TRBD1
TGTGCCAGCAGCCCGAGGGACAGACCCGGAAACACCATATATTTT
CASSPRDRPGNTIYF
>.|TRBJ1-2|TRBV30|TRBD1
TGTGCCTGGAGGGGAGGAGGGGGCGATGGCTACACCTTC
CAWRGGGGDGYTF
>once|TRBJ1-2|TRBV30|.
TGTGCCTGGAGTTGGACGGGACTTAACTATGGCTACACCTTC
CAWSWTGLNYGYTF